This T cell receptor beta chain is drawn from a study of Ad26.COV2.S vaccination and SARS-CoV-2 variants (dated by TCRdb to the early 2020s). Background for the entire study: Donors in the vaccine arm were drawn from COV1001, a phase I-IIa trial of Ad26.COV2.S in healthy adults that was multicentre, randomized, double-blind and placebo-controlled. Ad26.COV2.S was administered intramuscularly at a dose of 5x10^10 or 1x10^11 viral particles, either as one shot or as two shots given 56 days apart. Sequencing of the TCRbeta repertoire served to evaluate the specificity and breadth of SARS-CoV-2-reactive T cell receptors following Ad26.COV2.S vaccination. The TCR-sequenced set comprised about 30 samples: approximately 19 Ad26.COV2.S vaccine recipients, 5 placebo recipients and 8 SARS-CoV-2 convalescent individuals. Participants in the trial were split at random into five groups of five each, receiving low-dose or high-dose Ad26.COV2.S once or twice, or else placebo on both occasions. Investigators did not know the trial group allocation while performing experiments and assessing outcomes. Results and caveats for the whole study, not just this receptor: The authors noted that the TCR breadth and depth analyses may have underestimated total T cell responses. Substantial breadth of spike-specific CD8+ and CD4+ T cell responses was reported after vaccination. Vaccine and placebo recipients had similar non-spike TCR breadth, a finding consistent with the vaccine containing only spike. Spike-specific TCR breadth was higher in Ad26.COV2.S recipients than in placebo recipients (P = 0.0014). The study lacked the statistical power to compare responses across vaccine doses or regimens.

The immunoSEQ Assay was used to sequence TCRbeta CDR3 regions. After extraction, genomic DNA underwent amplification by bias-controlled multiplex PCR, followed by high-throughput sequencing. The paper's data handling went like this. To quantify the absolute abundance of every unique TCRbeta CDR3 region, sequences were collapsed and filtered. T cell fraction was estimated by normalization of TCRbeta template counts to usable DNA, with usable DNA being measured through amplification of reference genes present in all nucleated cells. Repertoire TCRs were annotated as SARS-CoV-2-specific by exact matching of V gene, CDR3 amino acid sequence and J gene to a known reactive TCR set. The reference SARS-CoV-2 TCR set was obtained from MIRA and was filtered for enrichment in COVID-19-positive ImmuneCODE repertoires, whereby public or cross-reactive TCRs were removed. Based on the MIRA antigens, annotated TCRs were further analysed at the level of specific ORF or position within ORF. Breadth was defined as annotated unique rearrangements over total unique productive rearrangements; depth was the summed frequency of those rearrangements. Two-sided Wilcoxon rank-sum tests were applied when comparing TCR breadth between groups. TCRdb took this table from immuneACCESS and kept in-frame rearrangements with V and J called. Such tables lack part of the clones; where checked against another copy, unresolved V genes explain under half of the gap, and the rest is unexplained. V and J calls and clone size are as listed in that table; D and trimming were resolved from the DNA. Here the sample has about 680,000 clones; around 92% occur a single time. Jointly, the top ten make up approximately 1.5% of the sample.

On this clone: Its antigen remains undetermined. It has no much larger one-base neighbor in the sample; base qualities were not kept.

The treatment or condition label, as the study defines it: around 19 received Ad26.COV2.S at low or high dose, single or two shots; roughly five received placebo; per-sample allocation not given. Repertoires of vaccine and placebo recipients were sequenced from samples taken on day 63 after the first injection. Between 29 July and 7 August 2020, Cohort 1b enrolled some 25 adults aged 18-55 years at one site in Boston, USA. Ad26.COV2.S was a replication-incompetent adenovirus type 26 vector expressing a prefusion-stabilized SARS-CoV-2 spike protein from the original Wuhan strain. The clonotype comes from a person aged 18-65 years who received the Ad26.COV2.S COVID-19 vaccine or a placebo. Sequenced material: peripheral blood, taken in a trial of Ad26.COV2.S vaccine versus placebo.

The CDR3 reads as follows: CASSYGDRGKETQYF. The nucleotides are TGTGCCAGCAGTTACGGGGACAGGGGGAAAGAGACCCAGTACTTC. The rearrangement joined TRBV6-5 to TRBJ2-5; 11 central bases correspond to TRBD1. Sequences MNHEY (CDR1) and SVGAGI (CDR2) are obtained from the germline V gene. The germline V and J ends show losses of 2 bases and 3 bases respectively, and no gene match explains 2 bases of the junction. Counted from cysteine to phenylalanine, this CDR3 has 15 amino acids. Only the CDR3 DNA stays, 45 bases, in frame from base 1.